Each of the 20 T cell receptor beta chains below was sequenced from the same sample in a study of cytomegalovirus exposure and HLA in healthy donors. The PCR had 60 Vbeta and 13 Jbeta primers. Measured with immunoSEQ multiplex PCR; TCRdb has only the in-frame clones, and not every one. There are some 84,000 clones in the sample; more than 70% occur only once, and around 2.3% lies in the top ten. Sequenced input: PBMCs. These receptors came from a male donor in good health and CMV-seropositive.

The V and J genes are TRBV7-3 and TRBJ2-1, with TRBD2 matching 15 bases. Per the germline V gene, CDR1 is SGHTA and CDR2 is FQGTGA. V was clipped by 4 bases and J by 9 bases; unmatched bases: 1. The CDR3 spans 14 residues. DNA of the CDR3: TGTGCCAGCAGCTCGGGACTAGCGGGAGGTGAGCAGTTCTTC. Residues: CASSSGLAGGEQFF.

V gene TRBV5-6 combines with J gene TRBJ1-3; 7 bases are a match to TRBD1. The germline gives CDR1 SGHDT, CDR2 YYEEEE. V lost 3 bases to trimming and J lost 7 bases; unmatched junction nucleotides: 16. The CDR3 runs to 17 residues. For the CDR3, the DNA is TGTGCCAGCAGCTCAACGCGACAGGGTCGAGCAGGGAACACCATATATTTT. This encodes CASSSTRQGRAGNTIYF.

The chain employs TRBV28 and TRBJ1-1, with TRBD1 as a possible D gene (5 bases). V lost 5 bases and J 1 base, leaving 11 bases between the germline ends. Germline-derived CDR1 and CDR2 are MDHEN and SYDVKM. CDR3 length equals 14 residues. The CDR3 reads CASSPGGANTEAFF. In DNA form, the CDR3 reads TGTGCCAGCAGTCCGGGCGGGGCGAACACTGAAGCTTTCTTT.

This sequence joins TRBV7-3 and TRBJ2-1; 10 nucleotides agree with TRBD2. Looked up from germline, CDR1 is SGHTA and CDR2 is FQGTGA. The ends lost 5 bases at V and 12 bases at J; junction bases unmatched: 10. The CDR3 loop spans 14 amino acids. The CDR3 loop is CASSPYRTSGLQFF. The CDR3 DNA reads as TGTGCCAGCAGCCCCTACAGGACTAGCGGCTTGCAGTTCTTC.

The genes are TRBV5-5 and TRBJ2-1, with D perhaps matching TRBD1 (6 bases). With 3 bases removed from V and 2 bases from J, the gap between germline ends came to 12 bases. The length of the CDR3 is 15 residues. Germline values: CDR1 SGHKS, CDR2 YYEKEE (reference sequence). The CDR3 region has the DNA TGTGCCAGCAGCTCTGGACAGATTACCTACAATGAGCAGTTCTTC. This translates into CASSSGQITYNEQFF.

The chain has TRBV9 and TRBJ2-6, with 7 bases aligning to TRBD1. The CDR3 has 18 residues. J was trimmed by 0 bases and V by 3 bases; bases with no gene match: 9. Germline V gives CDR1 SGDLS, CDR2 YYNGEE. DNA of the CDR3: TGTGCCAGCAGCGCCCGGGACAGAATCCTCTCTGGGGCCAACGTCCTGACTTTC. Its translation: CASSARDRILSGANVLTF.

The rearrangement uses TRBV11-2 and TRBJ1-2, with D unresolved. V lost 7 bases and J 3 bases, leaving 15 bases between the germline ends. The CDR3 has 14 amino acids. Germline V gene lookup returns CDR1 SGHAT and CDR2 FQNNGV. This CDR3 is CASTPVAHYYGYTF. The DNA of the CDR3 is TGTGCCAGCACCCCCGTAGCACATTACTATGGCTACACCTTC.

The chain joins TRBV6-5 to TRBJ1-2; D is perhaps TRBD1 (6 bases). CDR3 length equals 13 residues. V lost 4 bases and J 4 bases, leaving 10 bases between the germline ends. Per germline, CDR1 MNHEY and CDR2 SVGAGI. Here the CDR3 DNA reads TGTGCCAGCAGTTCGGACAGTAGCTATGGCTACACCTTC. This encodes CASSSDSSYGYTF.

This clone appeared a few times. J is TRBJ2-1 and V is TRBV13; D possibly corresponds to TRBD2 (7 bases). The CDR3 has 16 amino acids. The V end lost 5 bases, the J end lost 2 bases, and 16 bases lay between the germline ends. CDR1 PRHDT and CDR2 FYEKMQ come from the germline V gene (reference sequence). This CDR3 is CASSPPRGGAYNEQFF. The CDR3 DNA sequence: TGTGCCAGCAGCCCCCCGAGGGGGGGGGCCTACAATGAGCAGTTCTTC. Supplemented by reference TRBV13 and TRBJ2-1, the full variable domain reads AAGVIQSPRHLIKEKRETATLKCYPIPRHDTVYWYQQGPGQDPQFLISFYEKMQSDKGSIPDRFSAQQFSDYHSELNMSSLELGDSALYFCASSPPRGGAYNEQFFGPGTRLTVL.

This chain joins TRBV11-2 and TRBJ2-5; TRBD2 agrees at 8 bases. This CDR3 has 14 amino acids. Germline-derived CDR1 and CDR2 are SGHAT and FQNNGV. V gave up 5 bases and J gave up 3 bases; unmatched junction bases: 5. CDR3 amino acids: CASSPTSGKETQYF. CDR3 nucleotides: TGTGCCAGCAGCCCCACTAGCGGAAAAGAGACCCAGTACTTC. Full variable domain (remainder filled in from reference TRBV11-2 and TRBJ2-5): EAGVAQSPRYKIIEKRQSVAFWCNPISGHATLYWYQQILGQGPKLLIQFQNNGVVDDSQLPKDRFSAERLKGVDSTLKIQPAKLEDSAVYLCASSPTSGKETQYFGPGTRLLVL.

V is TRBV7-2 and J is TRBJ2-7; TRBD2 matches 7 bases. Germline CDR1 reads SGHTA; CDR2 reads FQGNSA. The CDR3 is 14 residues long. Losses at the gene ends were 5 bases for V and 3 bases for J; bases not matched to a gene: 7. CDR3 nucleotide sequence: TGTGCCAGCAGCCGCACGGCGGGAGTCTACGAGCAGTACTTC. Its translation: CASSRTAGVYEQYF.

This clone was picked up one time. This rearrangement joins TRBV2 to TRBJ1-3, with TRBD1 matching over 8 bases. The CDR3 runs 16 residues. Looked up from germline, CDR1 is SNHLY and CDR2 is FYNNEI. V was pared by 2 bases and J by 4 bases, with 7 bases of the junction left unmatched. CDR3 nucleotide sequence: TGTGCCAGCAGTGAATCGAGGACAGGGCTGGGAAACACCATATATTTT. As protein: CASSESRTGLGNTIYF.

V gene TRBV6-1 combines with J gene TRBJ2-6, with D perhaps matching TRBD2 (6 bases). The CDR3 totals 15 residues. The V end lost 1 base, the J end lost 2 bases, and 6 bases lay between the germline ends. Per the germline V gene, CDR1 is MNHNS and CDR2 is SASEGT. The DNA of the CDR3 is TGTGCCAGCAGTGAAGGGGGGGCTGGGGCCAACGTCCTGACTTTC. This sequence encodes CASSEGGAGANVLTF.

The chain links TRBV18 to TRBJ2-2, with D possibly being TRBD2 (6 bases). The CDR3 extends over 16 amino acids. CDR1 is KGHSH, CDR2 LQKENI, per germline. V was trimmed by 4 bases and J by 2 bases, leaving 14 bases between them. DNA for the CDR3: TGTGCCAGCTCACAAGGGACTCCCCGCAACACCGGGGAGCTGTTTTTT. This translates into CASSQGTPRNTGELFF.

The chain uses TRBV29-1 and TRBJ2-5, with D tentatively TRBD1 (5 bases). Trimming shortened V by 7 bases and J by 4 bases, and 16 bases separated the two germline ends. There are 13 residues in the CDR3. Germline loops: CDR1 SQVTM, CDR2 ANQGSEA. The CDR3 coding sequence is TGCAGCGCCGTTCGGCAGGGCGGAGAGACCCAGTACTTC. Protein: CSAVRQGGETQYF. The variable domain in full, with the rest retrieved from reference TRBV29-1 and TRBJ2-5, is SAVISQKPSRDICQRGTSLTIQCQVDSQVTMMFWYRQQPGQSLTLIATANQGSEATYESGFVIDKFPISRPNLTFSTLTVSNMSPEDSSIYLCSAVRQGGETQYFGPGTRLLVL.

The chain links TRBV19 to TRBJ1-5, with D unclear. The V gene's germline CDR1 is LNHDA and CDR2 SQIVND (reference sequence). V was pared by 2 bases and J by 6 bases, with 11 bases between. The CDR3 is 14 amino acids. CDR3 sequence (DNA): TGTGCCAGTAGTATAAGAGGAGGCCCTCAGCCCCAGCATTTT. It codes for CASSIRGGPQPQHF.

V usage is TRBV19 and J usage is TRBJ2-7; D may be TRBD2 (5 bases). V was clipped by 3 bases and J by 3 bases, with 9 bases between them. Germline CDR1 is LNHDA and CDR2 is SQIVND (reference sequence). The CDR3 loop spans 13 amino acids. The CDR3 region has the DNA TGTGCCAGTAGTATCCCCGGACTCTACGAGCAGTACTTC. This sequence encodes CASSIPGLYEQYF.

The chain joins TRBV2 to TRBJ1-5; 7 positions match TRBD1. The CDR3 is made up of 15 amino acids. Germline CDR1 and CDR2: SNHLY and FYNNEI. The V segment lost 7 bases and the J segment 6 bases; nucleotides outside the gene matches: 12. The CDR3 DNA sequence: TGTGCCAGCAAACAAGGGGGCAGGGTTGGTCAGCCCCAGCATTTT. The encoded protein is CASKQGGRVGQPQHF.

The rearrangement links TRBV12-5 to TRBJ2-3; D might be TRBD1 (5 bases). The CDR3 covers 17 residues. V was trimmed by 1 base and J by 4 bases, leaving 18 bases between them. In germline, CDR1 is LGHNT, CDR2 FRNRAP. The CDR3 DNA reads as TGTGCTAGTGGTTTGGGGCCCAAAGGGGCGCATCCAGATACGCAGTATTTT. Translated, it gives CASGLGPKGAHPDTQYF.

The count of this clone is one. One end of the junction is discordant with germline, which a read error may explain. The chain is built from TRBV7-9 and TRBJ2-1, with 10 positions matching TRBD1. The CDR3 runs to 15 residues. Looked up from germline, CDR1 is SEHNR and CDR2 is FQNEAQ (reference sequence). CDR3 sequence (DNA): TGTTCCAGCAGCTTAGGAGGGACAGGGGCTGATGAGCAGTTCTTC. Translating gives CSSSLGGTGADEQFF. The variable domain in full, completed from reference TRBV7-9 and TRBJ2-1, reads DTGVSQNPRHKITKRGQNVTFRCDPISEHNRLYWYRQTLGQGPEFLTYFQNEAQLEKSRLLSDRFSAERPKGSFSTLEIQRTEQGDSAMYLCSSSLGGTGADEQFFGPGTRLTVL.